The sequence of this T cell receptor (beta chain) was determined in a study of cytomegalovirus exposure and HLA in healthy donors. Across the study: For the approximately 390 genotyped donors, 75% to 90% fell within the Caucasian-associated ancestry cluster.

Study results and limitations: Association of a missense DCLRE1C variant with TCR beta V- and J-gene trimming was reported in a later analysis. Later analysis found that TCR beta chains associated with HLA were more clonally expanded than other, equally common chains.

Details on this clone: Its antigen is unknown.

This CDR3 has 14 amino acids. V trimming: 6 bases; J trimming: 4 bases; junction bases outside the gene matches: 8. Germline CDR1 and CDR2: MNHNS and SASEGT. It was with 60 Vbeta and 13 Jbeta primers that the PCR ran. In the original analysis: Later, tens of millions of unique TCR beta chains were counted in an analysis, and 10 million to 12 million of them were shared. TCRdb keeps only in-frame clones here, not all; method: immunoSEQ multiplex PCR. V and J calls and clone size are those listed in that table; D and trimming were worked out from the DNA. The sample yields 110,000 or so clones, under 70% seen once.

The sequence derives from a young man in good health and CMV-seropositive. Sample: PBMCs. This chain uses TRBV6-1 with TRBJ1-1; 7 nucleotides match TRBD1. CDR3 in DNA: TGTGCCAGCAGGACCGAGGACAGGTCCACTGAAGCTTTCTTT. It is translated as CASRTEDRSTEAFF.